The clone carrying this T cell receptor beta chain was detected ten times or more. Its target is not known. The entry originates in a study of T cells after yellow fever vaccination. At the level of the study: Those fractions that held only low numbers of cells were prepared using the SMART-Seq v4 Ultra Low Input RNA kit. Broader study findings: Repertoires obtained by FACS sorting could include abundant clonotypes that entered as contaminants from the bulk population. Among primary-vaccination clones, most reappeared after the booster, at about 95% for CD4 and about 90% for CD8.

V lost 5 bases and J lost 2; bases outside the gene matches: 10. CDR3 length: 17 amino acids. Per germline, CDR1 SEHNR and CDR2 FQNEAQ (reference sequence). TCRdb called the 5' RACE reads again in MiXCR, with one record for every CDR3 protein. The sample lists about 320,000 distinct CDR3 sequences; over 3.5% were seen once. The chain employs TRBV7-9 and TRBJ2-3; TRBD2 matches at 10 bases. The sequencing here drew on PBMCs, taken 15 days after the yellow fever booster vaccination. This TCR came from a young man who received the YFV17D yellow fever vaccine. The CDR3 protein is CASSPSPTSGTTDTQYF. CDR3 sequence (DNA): TGTGCCAGCAGCCCGTCCCCCACTAGCGGGACCACAGATACGCAGTATTTT.